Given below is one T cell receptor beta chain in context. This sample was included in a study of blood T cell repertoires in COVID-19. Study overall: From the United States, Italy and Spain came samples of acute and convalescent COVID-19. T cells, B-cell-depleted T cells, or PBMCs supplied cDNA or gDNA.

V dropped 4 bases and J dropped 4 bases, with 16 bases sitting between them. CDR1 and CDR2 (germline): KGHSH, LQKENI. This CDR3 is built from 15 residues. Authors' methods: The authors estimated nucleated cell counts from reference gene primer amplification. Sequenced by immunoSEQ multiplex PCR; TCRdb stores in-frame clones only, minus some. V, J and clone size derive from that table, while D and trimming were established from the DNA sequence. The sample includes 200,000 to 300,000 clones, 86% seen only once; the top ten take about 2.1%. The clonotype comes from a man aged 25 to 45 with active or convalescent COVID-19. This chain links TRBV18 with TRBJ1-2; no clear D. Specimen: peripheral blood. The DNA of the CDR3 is TGTGCCAGCTCACTTGGAGAAGATAGTTTCTATGGCTACACCTTC. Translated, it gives CASSLGEDSFYGYTF. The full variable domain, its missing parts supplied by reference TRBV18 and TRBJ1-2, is NAGVMQNPRHLVRRRGQEARLRCSPMKGHSHVYWYRQLPEEGLKFMVYLQKENIIDESGMPKERFSAEFPKEGPSILRIQQVVRGDSAAYFCASSLGEDSFYGYTFGSGTRLTVV.